These 22 T cell receptor beta chains share one sample of origin, sequenced in a study of identical twins. TCRdb processed the 5' RACE reads anew with MiXCR; each CDR3 protein has one entry. The sample records approximately 700,000 distinct CDR3 sequences, 15% to 20% being singletons. The same data also contributed to another study, on T cells expressing NK-cell markers.

Sequenced material: PBMCs. All receptors derive from a woman aged 18-29 years in good health.

The rearrangement links TRBV20-1 to TRBJ2-3; D is perhaps TRBD1 (6 bases). The V gene's germline CDR1 is DFQATT and CDR2 SNEGSKA (reference sequence). V was trimmed by 4 bases and J by 1 base, leaving 15 bases between them. The CDR3 sequence is 15 residues long. CDR3 coding DNA: TGCAGTGCTACAAATCGACAGGCAGGCACAGATACGCAGTATTTT. Encoded protein: CSATNRQAGTDTQYF.

The chain employs TRBV5-4 and TRBJ2-1; D possibly matches TRBD1 or TRBD2 (5 bases each). CDR3 length: 19 amino acids. Germline assignment: CDR1 SGHNT and CDR2 YYREEE (reference sequence). The V end lost 0 bases, the J end lost 0 bases, and 19 bases lay between the germline ends. In DNA, the CDR3 is TGTGCCAGCAGCTTGGCGTTTGGGGGACGATCGTTCTCCTACAATGAGCAGTTCTTC. Translated: CASSLAFGGRSFSYNEQFF.

Only a few counts were recorded for this clonotype. This CDR3 is CASSFSGTRAYEQYF. The CDR3 nucleotides are TGTGCCAGCAGTTTCTCCGGGACTAGGGCGTACGAGCAGTACTTC. The chain joins TRBV27 to TRBJ2-7, with 8 bases aligning to TRBD2. This CDR3 is built from 15 residues. V shed 3 bases and J 4 bases; nucleotides not matched to a gene: 8. Germline lookup yields CDR1 MNHEY and CDR2 SMNVEV (reference sequence).

This clonotype showed up just a few times. The J gene is TRBJ2-3, the V gene TRBV20-1; perhaps D is TRBD1 or TRBD2 (5 bases each). V was pared by 3 bases and J by 4 bases, with 20 bases between. Germline V CDR1 and CDR2: DFQATT, SNEGSKA (reference sequence). This CDR3 is built from 16 residues. The CDR3: CSARGGTSGMADTQYF. In nucleotides, the CDR3 is TGCAGTGCTAGGGGTGGGACCTCTGGGATGGCAGATACGCAGTATTTT.

This clonotype has just a few counts. The chain couples TRBV7-3 to TRBJ2-1, with TRBD2 matching over 10 bases. Germline lookup yields CDR1 SGHTA and CDR2 FQGTGA. The CDR3 has 15 residues. The V gene end was trimmed by 8 bases and the J gene end by 8 bases; junction bases not matched to a gene: 12. The CDR3: CASAMGASGSDEQFF. CDR3 DNA sequence: TGTGCCAGCGCAATGGGGGCTAGCGGGAGCGATGAGCAGTTCTTC.

The V gene is TRBV6-2 or TRBV6-3, the J gene TRBJ2-7; 10 nucleotides align to TRBD2. The germline gives CDR1 MNHEY, CDR2 SVGEGT. This CDR3 spans 14 amino acids. Unmatched junction bases numbered 10, after V lost 11 bases and J lost 3 bases. CDR3 DNA sequence: TGTGCCGCGCTGGGGCTAGCGGGAGACTACGAGCAGTACTTC. This translates into CAALGLAGDYEQYF.

This clonotype was seen more than once but under ten times. CDR3 protein: CASSLDRAGGGGTQYF. The CDR3 nucleotides are TGTGCCAGCAGCTTAGACCGAGCGGGAGGGGGGGGTACGCAGTATTTT. The chain links TRBV7-2 to TRBJ2-3, with 10 bases fitting TRBD2. The V and J ends lost 1 base and 8 bases, in that order; junction bases with no gene match: 9. Germline assignment: CDR1 SGHTA and CDR2 FQGNSA. CDR3 length equals 16 residues.

Only one count was recorded for this clonotype. The chain combines TRBV12-5 with TRBJ2-2; the D is unclear. Trimming left V 2 bases short and J 5 bases short, with 12 bases between. The CDR3 runs 15 residues. Germline V lookup: CDR1 LGHNT, CDR2 FRNRAP. CDR3 nucleotides: TGTGCTAGTGGTTTGTACCTTGTAGGGACCGGGGAGCTGTTTTTT. It is translated as CASGLYLVGTGELFF.

This chain uses TRBV20-1 with TRBJ2-1; the D is unclear. The V gene lost 5 bases and the J gene lost 8 bases, with 22 bases spanning the gap. The germline V gene has CDR1 DFQATT and CDR2 SNEGSKA (reference sequence). This CDR3 has 15 residues. CDR3 amino acids: CSAAEPKYSFDEQFF. CDR3 nucleotides: TGCAGTGCTGCAGAGCCTAAATACAGCTTCGATGAGCAGTTCTTC.

The V call is TRBV7-9, the J call TRBJ1-1; a possible D gene is TRBD1 (6 bases). This CDR3 has 13 amino acids. V was cut by 5 bases and J by 8 bases, with 15 bases left in between. Germline V lookup: CDR1 SEHNR, CDR2 FQNEAQ (reference sequence). For the CDR3, the DNA is TGTGCCAGCAGCCAACAACAGGGAGGGGAAGCTTTCTTT. Translation gives CASSQQQGGEAFF.

The chain recombines TRBV20-1 with TRBJ2-1, with D tentatively TRBD1 or TRBD2 (5 bases each). Germline loops: CDR1 DFQATT, CDR2 SNEGSKA (reference sequence). This CDR3 is 13 amino acids long. V lost 3 bases, J lost 9 bases, and 15 bases lay in between. The CDR3 protein is CSASNEGPVEQFF. The CDR3 DNA follows: TGCAGTGCTAGTAACGAGGGGCCAGTTGAGCAGTTCTTC.

The J gene is TRBJ2-6, the V gene TRBV10-3, with TRBD1 matching 7 bases. The CDR3 spans 16 residues. Germline trimming cut 5 bases from V and 4 bases from J; bases unmatched to any gene: 8. Per germline, CDR1 ENHRY and CDR2 SYGVKD. DNA of the CDR3: TGTGCCATCAGTAACAGACAGGGACGCGGGGCCAACGTCCTGACTTTC. Translation: CAISNRQGRGANVLTF.

The chain couples TRBV7-9 to TRBJ2-3; D is possibly TRBD2 (6 bases). V gave up 6 bases and J gave up 2 bases, with 15 bases separating them. This CDR3 is 15 amino acids long. CDR1 and CDR2 from the germline V gene are SEHNR and FQNEAQ (reference sequence). CDR3 in DNA: TGTGCCAGCAGACGCCCGGGACTTGCCACAGATACGCAGTATTTT. This sequence encodes CASRRPGLATDTQYF.

J is TRBJ2-1 and V is TRBV12-3 or TRBV12-4; 10 bases map to TRBD1. V was clipped by 7 bases and J by 4 bases; unmatched bases: 10. The CDR3 is made up of 16 amino acids. DNA of the CDR3: TGTGCCAGCACCTCGCCCGGGACAGGGGAATACAATGAGCAGTTCTTC. Translated, it gives CASTSPGTGEYNEQFF.

The chain joins TRBV12-3 or TRBV12-4 to TRBJ1-2; TRBD1 agrees at 9 bases. The CDR3 extends over 15 amino acids. Trimming removed 5 bases from V and 8 bases from J; junction bases left unmatched: 12. The CDR3 DNA is TGTGCCAGCAGTCTCTACAGGGGGCGTGTATCCGGCTACACCTTC. Translated: CASSLYRGRVSGYTF.

V gene TRBV7-2 combines with J gene TRBJ2-1, with 7 bases lining up with TRBD2. V lost 5 bases, J lost 10 bases, and 14 bases stayed unmatched. Germline V gene sequence: CDR1 SGHTA, CDR2 FQGNSA. This CDR3 contains 15 residues. The CDR3 region has the DNA TGTGCCAGCAGCACTCTGGCGGGGGTAAGGCGCGAGCAGTTCTTC. It is translated as CASSTLAGVRREQFF.

The sample holds a few counts of this clonotype. The chain combines TRBV9 with TRBJ2-2; 16 nucleotides match TRBD2. With V trimmed by 1 base and J by 3 bases, 9 bases remained unmatched. CDR1 and CDR2 (germline): SGDLS, YYNGEE. The CDR3 sequence is 20 residues long. The DNA of the CDR3 is TGTGCCAGCAGCGTACCGGGACTAGCGGGGGGGCCTCGGGACACCGGGGAGCTGTTTTTT. It translates to CASSVPGLAGGPRDTGELFF.

V is TRBV20-1 and J is TRBJ2-1, with 8 bases matching TRBD2. Germline V gene data show CDR1 as DFQATT and CDR2 as SNEGSKA (reference sequence). The CDR3 length is 14 residues. V dropped 5 bases and J dropped 10; count of bases not matched to a gene: 13. The CDR3 protein is CSAGGGAGVVEQFF. The CDR3, as DNA: TGCAGTGCTGGGGGGGGAGCGGGAGTGGTCGAGCAGTTCTTC.

This rearrangement joins TRBV5-1 to TRBJ2-7; D may be TRBD2 (5 bases). The CDR3 contains 14 residues. CDR1 SGHRS and CDR2 YFSETQ come from the germline V gene. Trimming pared 2 bases from V and 2 bases from J, leaving 11 bases between. CDR3 bases: TGCGCCAGCAGCTTATTCACTAGTACCTACGAGCAGTACTTC. Its protein product is CASSLFTSTYEQYF.

This clonotype was detected many times. V gene TRBV6-6 combines with J gene TRBJ2-5; D not certain. V shed 2 bases and J shed 1 base, with 5 bases lying between them. The CDR3 spans 13 residues. Germline V lookup: CDR1 MNHNY, CDR2 SVGAGI (reference sequence). CDR3 DNA: TGTGCCAGCAGTTACGGCAGCCAAGAGACCCAGTACTTC. Translating it yields CASSYGSQETQYF.

This clonotype turned up a few times. CDR3 coding DNA: TGTGCCAGCAGAAAATTGTGGCAGGGCCAGTATTTT. This codes for CASRKLWQGQYF. The rearrangement joins TRBV7-2 to TRBJ2-3; D may be TRBD1 (5 bases). The V and J ends lost 6 bases and 12 bases respectively, with 16 bases between them. The CDR3 spans 12 residues. The germline CDR1 and CDR2 sequences are SGHTA and FQGNSA. Looking up the rest from reference TRBV7-2 and TRBJ2-3 gives the full variable domain: GAGVSQSPSNKVTEKGKDVELRCDPISGHTALYWYRQSLGQGLEFLIYFQGNSAPDKSGLPSDRFSAERTGGSVSTLTIQRTQQEDSAVYLCASRKLWQGQYFGPGTRLTVL.

The genes are TRBV3-1 and TRBJ2-4, with D perhaps matching TRBD2 (5 bases). The CDR3 has 16 residues. CDR1 is LGHDT, CDR2 YNNKEL, per germline (reference sequence). Trimming took off 4 bases at V and 2 bases at J, with 15 bases between the two ends. The CDR3 spells CASSPLGGNSKNIQYF. In nucleotides, the CDR3 is TGTGCCAGCAGCCCCCTAGGAGGAAACTCCAAAAACATTCAGTACTTC.